Detailed here is one T cell receptor delta chain. This clone is large (0.1 to 1%). This receptor's antigen is unknown. Nothing much larger sits one base from this clone, and base qualities are not available. The CDR3 runs 16 residues from the cysteine to the phenylalanine. Only the CDR3 part of the read is kept: 48 bases, read in frame from the first base. The germline V gene supplies CDR1 GEAIGNYY and CDR2 EKD. V is cut back by 2 bases and J by 0 bases, with 8 bases in the junction unmatched. Library preparation employed multiplex PCR. Genomic DNA was amplified with a 32-plex assay using primers for all 8 TRDV and 4 TRDJ genes covering the CDR3. A 12-nucleotide UMI was added during 3 barcoding PCR cycles, followed by a second PCR with Illumina adapter primers. Libraries were purified with AMPure XP beads and quality-checked on a Fragment Analyzer with the HS NGS Fragment kit. Sequencing was run on an Illumina MiniSeq mid-output kit with roughly 20% PhiX and 150 cycles of paired-end reads. Per the authors' processing: MIGEC version 1.2.9 was used to process the reads, grouping reads by UMI and building error-corrected consensus sequences. Post-processing used modified VDJtools version 1.2.1 scripts and the tcR R package. Clones were re-identified by TCRdb from the public reads with CATT, and rows with the same DNA were merged. The authors' filters were not applied to this entry. This sample comprises 400 to 550 delta-chain clones, over 25% of them detected only once. Of the sample, 66% falls within the top ten clones.

The data were obtained in a study of DNA immune sequencing with unique molecular identifiers (dated by TCRdb to between 2020 and 2021). Turning to the overall study: Immunomagnetic cell separation was used to enrich gammadelta T cells from buffy coats, and the genomic DNA of the enriched gammadelta T cells was then sequenced. In the comparison of enriched versus non-enriched samples, 85 to 100 ng of enriched gammadelta T-cell DNA and about 0.98 ug of non-enriched PBMC DNA were sequenced. An ultrasensitive DNA-based TRD repertoire sequencing method using PCR-introduced unique molecular identifiers was developed and validated in the study. Validation of the method was performed on synthetic reference molecules and on blood samples from healthy individuals.

Overall study results and their limits: The primer-based approach cannot detect novel TRD sequences that are not targeted by the primers. Non-enriched samples had more out-of-frame TRD sequences, which likely came from partial or unproductive rearrangements in alphabeta T cells.

Here the chain combines TRDV2 and TRDJ1, with TRDD3 identical over 7 junction bases. The specimen was buffy coat blood. The source is a human donor in good health. CDR3 reads: CACDRLGAVYTDKLIF. The DNA sequence is given as TGTGCCTGTGACAGGCTGGGGGCCGTGTACACCGATAAACTCATCTTT.